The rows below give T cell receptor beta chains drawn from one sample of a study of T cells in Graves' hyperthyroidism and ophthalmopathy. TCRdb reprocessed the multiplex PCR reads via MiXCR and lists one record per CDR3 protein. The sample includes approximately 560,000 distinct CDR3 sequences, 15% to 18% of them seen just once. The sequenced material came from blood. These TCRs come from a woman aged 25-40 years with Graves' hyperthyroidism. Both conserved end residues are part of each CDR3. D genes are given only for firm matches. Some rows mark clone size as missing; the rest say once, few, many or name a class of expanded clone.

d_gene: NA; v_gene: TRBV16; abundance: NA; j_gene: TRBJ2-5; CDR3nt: TGTGCCAGCAGCCATGCCGGGGGAGAGACCCAGTACTTC; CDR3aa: CASSHAGGETQYF
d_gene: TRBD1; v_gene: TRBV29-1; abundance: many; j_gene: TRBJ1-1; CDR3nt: TGCAGCGTTGGGACAGGGGGCGCTTACACTGAAGCTTTCTTT; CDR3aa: CSVGTGGAYTEAFF
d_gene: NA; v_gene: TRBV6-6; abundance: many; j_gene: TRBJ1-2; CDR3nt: TGTGCCAGCAGTTACGATGGCGTCCCTAGGGGCTACACCTTC; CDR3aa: CASSYDGVPRGYTF
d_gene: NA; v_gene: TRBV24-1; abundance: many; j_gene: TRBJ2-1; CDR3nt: TGTGCCACCAGTTCGGGCGGGACAGTCAATGAGCAGTTCTTC; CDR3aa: CATSSGGTVNEQFF
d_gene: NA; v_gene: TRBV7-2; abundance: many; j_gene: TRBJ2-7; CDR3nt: TGTGCCAGCAGCTTAGGATTTGTCGGGGCCTACGAGCAGTACTTC; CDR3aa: CASSLGFVGAYEQYF
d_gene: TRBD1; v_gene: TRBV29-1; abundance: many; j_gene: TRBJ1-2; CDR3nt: TGCAGTGTCCCAGGACAGGCTAACTATGGCTACACCTTC; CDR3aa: CSVPGQANYGYTF
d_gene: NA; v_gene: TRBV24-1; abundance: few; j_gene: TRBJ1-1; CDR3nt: TGTGCCACCAGTGATTCCGATATGGGCGGCACTGAAGCTTTCTTT; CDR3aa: CATSDSDMGGTEAFF
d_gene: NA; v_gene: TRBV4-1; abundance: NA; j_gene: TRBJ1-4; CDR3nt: TGCGCCAGCAGCCAAGAGGGAGGGGCGAATGAAAAACTGTTTTTT; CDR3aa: CASSQEGGANEKLFF
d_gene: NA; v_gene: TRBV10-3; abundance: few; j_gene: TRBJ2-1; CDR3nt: TGTGCCATCAGCCTAGCGACCTCCTACAATGAGCAGTTCTTC; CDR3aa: CAISLATSYNEQFF
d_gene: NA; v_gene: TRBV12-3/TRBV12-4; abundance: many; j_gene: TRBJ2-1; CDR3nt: TGTGCCAGCAGAACACAGCAGGATGAGCAGTTCTTC; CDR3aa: CASRTQQDEQFF
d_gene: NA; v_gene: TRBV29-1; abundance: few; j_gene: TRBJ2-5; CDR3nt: TGCAGCGTTGAAGTGGGGGGCGAGACCCAGTACTTC; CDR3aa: CSVEVGGETQYF
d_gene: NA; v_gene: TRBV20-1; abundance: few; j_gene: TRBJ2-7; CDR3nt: TGCAGTGCTAGAGACGTAGGCAGCCAAATAATCTACGAGCAGTACTTC; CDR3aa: CSARDVGSQIIYEQYF
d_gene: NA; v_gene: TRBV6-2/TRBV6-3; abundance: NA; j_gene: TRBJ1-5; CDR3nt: TGTGCCAGCAGTCGCTCTGGGAATCAGCCCCAGCATTTT; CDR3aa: CASSRSGNQPQHF
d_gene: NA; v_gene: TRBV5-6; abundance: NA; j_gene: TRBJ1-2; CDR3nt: TGTGCCAGCAGCTTGTTCAACCAAATAATAAACTATGGCTACACCTTC; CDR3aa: CASSLFNQIINYGYTF
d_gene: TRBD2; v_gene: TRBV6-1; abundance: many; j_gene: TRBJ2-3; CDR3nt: TGTGCCAGCAGCTATCCCGGACTAGCGGGCCTAGATACGCAGTATTTT; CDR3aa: CASSYPGLAGLDTQYF
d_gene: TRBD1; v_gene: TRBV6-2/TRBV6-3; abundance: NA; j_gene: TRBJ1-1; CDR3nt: TGTGCCAGCAGCCAGCGACTACAGGGGGTCAGCATGAACACTGAAGCTTTCTTT; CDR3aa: CASSQRLQGVSMNTEAFF
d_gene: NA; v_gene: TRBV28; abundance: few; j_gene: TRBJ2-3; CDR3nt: TGTGCCAGCAGTCAGTTATCGGGCGCAGATACGCAGTATTTT; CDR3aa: CASSQLSGADTQYF
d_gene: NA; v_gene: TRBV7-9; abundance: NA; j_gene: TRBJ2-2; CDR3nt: TGTGCCAGCAGCTACAGCGAACTAGCAGGCATAAGGGAGCTGTTTTTT; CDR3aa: CASSYSELAGIRELFF
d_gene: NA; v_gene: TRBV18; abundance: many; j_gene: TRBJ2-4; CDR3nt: TGTGCCAGCTCACCACCGACCCCTCGGGCCAAAAACATTCAGTACTTC; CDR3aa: CASSPPTPRAKNIQYF
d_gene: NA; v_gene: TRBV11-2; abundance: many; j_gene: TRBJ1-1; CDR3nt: TGTGCCAGCACCATCGGGGTGTACACTGAAGCTTTCTTT; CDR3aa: CASTIGVYTEAFF
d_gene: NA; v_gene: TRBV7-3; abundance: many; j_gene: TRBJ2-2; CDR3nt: TGTGCCAGGCCGAGACCCGGGGAGCGGACCACCGGGGAGCTGTTTTTT; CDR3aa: CARPRPGERTTGELFF
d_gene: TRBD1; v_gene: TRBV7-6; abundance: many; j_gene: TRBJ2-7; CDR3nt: TGTGCCAGCAGCTTAGGACAGGGGGCATCCGAGCAGTACTTC; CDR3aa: CASSLGQGASEQYF
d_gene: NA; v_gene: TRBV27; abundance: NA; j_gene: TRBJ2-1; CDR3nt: TGTGCCGCTCGGGGAGGAAATGAGCAGTTCTTC; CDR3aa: CAARGGNEQFF
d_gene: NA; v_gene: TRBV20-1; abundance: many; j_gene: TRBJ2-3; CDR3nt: TGCAGTGCTAGGGGGGGGCAGAGCACAGATACGCAGTATTTT; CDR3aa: CSARGGQSTDTQYF
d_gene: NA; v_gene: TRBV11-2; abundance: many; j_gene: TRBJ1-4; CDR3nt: TGTGCCAGCAGCTCTGGCCCTTTTGGGGAAAAACTGTTTTTT; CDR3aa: CASSSGPFGEKLFF
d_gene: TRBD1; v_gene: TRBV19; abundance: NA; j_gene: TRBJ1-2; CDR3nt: TGTGCCAGTAGTACTTCCCCGGGACAGGGTGGCTATGGCTACACCTTC; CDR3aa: CASSTSPGQGGYGYTF
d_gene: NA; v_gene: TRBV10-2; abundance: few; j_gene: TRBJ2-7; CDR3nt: TGCGCCAGCAGGGGGTTGACCTCCTACGAGCAGTACTTC; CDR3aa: CASRGLTSYEQYF
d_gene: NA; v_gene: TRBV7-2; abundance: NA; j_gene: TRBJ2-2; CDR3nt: TGTGCCAGCAGCCCAACCAGGGTGGACACCGGGGAGCTGTTTTTT; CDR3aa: CASSPTRVDTGELFF
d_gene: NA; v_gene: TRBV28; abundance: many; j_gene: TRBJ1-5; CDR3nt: TGTGCCACCAAGGGTTATAGCAATCAGCCCCAGCATTTT; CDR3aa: CATKGYSNQPQHF
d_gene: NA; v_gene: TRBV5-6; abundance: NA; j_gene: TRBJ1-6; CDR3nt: TGTGCCAGCAGCAGTGGACTGCTGTTTGGATCACCCCTCCACTTT; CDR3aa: CASSSGLLFGSPLHF
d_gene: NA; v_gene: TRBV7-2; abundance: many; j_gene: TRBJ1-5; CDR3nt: TGTGCCAGCAGTCGCGCAGACGTAAATCAGCCCCAGCATTTT; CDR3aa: CASSRADVNQPQHF
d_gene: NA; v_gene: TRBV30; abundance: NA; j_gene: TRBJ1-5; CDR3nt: TGTGCCTGGACCCTAGGAGACCATCAGCCCCAGCATTTT; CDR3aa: CAWTLGDHQPQHF
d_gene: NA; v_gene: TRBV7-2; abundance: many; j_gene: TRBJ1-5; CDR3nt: TGTGCCAGCAGCCCCGCCAACGGAGATCAGCCCCAGCATTTT; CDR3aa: CASSPANGDQPQHF
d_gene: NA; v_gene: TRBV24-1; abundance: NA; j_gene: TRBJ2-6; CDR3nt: TGTGCCACCAGTGATTTTCGCAGTGACTCTGGGGCCAACGTCCTGACTTTC; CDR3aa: CATSDFRSDSGANVLTF
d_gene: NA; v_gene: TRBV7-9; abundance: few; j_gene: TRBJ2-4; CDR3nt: TGTGCCAGCAGCCTACTAGCTGTGGACATTCAGTACTTC; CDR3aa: CASSLLAVDIQYF
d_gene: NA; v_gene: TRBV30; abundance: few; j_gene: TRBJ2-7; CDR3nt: TGTGCCTGGAGTGTATGGGCAGGGGCTCCCTACGAGCAGTACTTC; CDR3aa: CAWSVWAGAPYEQYF
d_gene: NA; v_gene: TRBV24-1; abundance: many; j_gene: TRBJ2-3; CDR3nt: TGTGCCACCAGTGACACACAATGGGATACGCAGTATTTT; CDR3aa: CATSDTQWDTQYF
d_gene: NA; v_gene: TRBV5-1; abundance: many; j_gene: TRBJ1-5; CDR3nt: TGCGCCAGCAGCTTGGCCCCTAGGGGGGCAGGGGATCAGCCCCAGCATTTT; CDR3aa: CASSLAPRGAGDQPQHF
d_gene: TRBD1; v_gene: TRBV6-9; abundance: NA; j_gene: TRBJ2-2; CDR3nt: TGTGCCAGCAGTTACGCGAAAGCTGACAGGGTTCGAACCCGTGAAAAACGGTTTTTT; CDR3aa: CASSYAKADRVRTREKRFF
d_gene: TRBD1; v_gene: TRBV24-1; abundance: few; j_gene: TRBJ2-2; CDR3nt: TGTGCCACCGGGGACAGAGTGGGCACCGGGGAGCTGTTTTTT; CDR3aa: CATGDRVGTGELFF